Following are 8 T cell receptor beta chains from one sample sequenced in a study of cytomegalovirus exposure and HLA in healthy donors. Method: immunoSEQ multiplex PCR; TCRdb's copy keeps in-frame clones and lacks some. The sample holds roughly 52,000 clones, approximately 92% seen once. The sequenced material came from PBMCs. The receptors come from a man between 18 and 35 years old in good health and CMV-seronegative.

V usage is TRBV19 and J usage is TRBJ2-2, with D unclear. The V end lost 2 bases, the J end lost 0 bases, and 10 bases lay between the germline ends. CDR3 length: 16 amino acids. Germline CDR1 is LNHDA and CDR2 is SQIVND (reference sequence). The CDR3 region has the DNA TGTGCCAGTAGTATACAGGCATTTTCGAACACCGGGGAGCTGTTTTTT. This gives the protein CASSIQAFSNTGELFF.

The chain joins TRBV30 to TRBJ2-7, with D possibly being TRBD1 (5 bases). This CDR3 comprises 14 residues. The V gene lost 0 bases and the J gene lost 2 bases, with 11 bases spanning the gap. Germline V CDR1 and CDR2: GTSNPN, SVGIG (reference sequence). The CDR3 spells CAWSVGQGTYEQYF. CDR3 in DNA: TGTGCCTGGAGTGTGGGCCAGGGTACCTACGAGCAGTACTTC. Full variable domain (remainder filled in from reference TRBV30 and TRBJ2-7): SQTIHQWPATLVQPVGSPLSLECTVEGTSNPNLYWYRQAAGRGLQLLFYSVGIGQISSEVPQNLSASRPQDRQFILSSKKLLLSDSGFYLCAWSVGQGTYEQYFGPGTRLTVT.

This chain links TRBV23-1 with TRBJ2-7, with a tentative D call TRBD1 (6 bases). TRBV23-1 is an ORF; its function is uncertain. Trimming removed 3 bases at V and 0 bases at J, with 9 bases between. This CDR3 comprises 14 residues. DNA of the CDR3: TGCGCCAGCAGTCAGGCGGACAGCTCCTACGAGCAGTACTTC. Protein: CASSQADSSYEQYF.

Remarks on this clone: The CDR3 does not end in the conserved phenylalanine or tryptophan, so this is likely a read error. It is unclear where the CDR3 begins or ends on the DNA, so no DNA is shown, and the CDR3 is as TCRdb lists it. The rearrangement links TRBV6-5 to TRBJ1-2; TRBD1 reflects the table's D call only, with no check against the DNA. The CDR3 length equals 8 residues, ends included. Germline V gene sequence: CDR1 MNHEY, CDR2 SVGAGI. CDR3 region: CAVRQGDL.

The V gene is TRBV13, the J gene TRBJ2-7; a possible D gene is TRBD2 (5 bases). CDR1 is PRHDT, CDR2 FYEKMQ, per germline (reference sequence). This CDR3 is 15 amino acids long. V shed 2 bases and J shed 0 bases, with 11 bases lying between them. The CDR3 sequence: CASSLNLGNSYEQYF. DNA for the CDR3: TGTGCCAGCAGCTTAAATCTCGGGAACTCCTACGAGCAGTACTTC.

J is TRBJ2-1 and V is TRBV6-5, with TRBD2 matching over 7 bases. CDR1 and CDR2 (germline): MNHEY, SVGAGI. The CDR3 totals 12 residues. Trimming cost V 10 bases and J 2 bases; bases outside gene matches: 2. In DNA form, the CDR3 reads TGTGCCACCCTAGCGGCCTACAATGAGCAGTTCTTC. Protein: CATLAAYNEQFF.

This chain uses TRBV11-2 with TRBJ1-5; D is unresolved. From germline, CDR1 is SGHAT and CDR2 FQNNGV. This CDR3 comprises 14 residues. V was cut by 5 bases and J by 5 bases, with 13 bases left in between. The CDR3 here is CASSPNAGYQPQHF. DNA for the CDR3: TGTGCCAGCAGCCCAAATGCGGGGTATCAGCCCCAGCATTTT.

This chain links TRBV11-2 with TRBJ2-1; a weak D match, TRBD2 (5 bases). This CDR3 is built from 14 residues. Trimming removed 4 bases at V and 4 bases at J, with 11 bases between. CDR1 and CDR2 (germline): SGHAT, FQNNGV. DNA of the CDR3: TGTGCCAGCAGCTCCCACGGGGTATACAATGAGCAGTTCTTC. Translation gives CASSSHGVYNEQFF.